Sequencing of this TCR beta chain was carried out in a study of identifying expanded T cells in peripheral blood. Comment on this clone: The antigen remains unidentified.

Healthy donors had no documented immune events, such as infections, while sampled. Some clones are missing from TCRdb's copy, which holds only in-frame ones; the method was immunoSEQ multiplex PCR. The repertoire includes around 76,000 clones, 75% to 90% of them detected once, and 3% to 4% sits in the top ten. Regarding the study as a whole: Across healthy donors, higher total template counts meant significantly greater roughly two-week count variance.

In germline, CDR1 is SGHRS, CDR2 YFSETQ. CDR3 size: 14 residues. V was cut by 1 base and J by 2 bases, with 10 bases left in between. Source material: blood. The source of this sequence is a person between 18 and 75 years old in good health. The chain combines TRBV5-1 with TRBJ2-7; TRBD2 is a possible D gene (7 bases). For the CDR3, the DNA is TGCGCCAGCAGCTTGTTCGGGGGGCCCTACGAGCAGTACTTC. Translation: CASSLFGGPYEQYF.